This T cell receptor beta chain was obtained from a study of T cell responses to AZD1222 COVID-19 vaccine. Overall study: Timing groups of about 4 and about 12 weeks for second doses were pooled.

Sequenced by immunoSEQ multiplex PCR; TCRdb stores in-frame clones only, minus some. This table holds 120,000 or so clones, around 90% found once. Study-level results: There were vaccine-associated CD4 TCRs across spike, dominant at 160-218 and 743-854.

With regard to this clone: What it recognizes is unknown.

The starting material was peripheral blood, obtained on day 0 of AZD1222 vaccination. The TCR sequence derives from an adult in good health.

CDR3 in amino acids: CASSLEVAGDGETQYF. CDR3 nucleotide sequence: TGCGCCAGCAGCTTGGAGGTAGCGGGAGACGGAGAGACCCAGTACTTC. The J gene is TRBJ2-5, the V gene TRBV5-1, with 9 positions matching TRBD2. CDR3 length: 16 residues. The V segment lost 0 bases and the J segment 4 bases; nucleotides outside the gene matches: 7. Germline CDR1 SGHRS, CDR2 YFSETQ.